This TCR beta chain was profiled in a study of T cells after posttransplantation cyclophosphamide. Repertoires were generated with immunoSEQ multiplex PCR, while TCRdb's copy carries only in-frame clones and drops some. The specimen has fewer than 35,000 clones, none found just once. Overall study findings and caveats: Blood and skin or GI T cell repertoires showed limited TRB overlap. Donor-recipient repertoire similarity was low at 1-2 months, rising over year one.

In this sample, this clone turned up many times. The antigen is undetermined. On the day of bone marrow donation, the related graft donor provided peripheral blood. Between the trimmed V and J ends, which lost 4 bases and 0 bases, there was a span of 10 bases. CDR1 MNHEY and CDR2 SVGEGT come from the germline V gene. The CDR3 consists of 15 residues. This rearrangement joins TRBV6-2 or TRBV6-3 to TRBJ1-3; D is uncertain. The sample taken for sequencing was PBMCs. The clonotype comes from a woman aged 25 to 39 in good health and a related stem cell transplant donor. DNA of the CDR3: TGTGCCAGCAGTTTGAGGCGGAGCTCTGGAAACACCATATATTTT. It yields the protein CASSLRRSSGNTIYF.